This TCR beta chain was retrieved from a study of blood T cell repertoires in COVID-19. Per the authors' pipeline: How many nucleated cells were present was estimated from reference gene primer amplification. Profiled with immunoSEQ multiplex PCR; TCRdb holds only in-frame clones, not every one. That table furnishes V, J and clone size, whereas the DNA furnished D and trimming. Of around 370,000 clones in the sample, about 89% were seen once. Patients in Seattle were enrolled during active infection, then followed longitudinally. This CDR3 contains 15 residues. With 4 bases clipped from V and 5 bases from J, the junction kept 8 bases outside the gene matches. Germline V gene lookup returns CDR1 SGHNT and CDR2 YYREEE (reference sequence).

The rearrangement links TRBV5-4 to TRBJ2-1; 8 bases are a match to TRBD2. Sequencing used peripheral blood. The source is a woman aged 45-65 years with COVID-19, enrolled during active disease. The DNA of the CDR3 is TGTGCCAGCAGCCTCACTAGCGGAGATAACAATGAGCAGTTCTTC. Protein: CASSLTSGDNNEQFF.